These 15 T cell receptor beta chains originate from one sample sequenced in a study of Graves' ophthalmopathy and Graves' hyperthyroidism. Amplification targeted the TCR beta CDR3 regions, with RNA transcripts as the source material. First-round RT-PCR with HTBI primers preceded a second-round multiplex PCR. Each CDR3 protein gets one entry after TCRdb re-called the multiplex PCR reads with MiXCR. This table has 300,000 to 400,000 distinct CDR3 sequences, 15% to 20% appearing once. What was sequenced was peripheral blood. Every receptor here comes from an adult man with Graves' ophthalmopathy.

This clonotype has a count of ten or more. This chain joins TRBV5-1 and TRBJ2-5; D is perhaps TRBD1 (7 bases). V lost 0 bases, J lost 2 bases, and 20 bases lay in between. This CDR3 spans 18 amino acids. Germline V gene sequence: CDR1 SGHRS, CDR2 YFSETQ. Here the CDR3 DNA reads TGCGCCAGCAGCTTGGTGCAGGGGGTCCCGCGGGGACAAGAGACCCAGTACTTC. It is translated as CASSLVQGVPRGQETQYF.

This clonotype was seen at least ten times. This chain connects TRBV6-1 to TRBJ1-1, with D possibly being TRBD1 (5 bases). The germline gives CDR1 MNHNS, CDR2 SASEGT. V lost 2 bases and J lost 2, with 12 bases in between. The CDR3 totals 15 residues. Here the CDR3 reads CASSEFSGLNTEAFF. CDR3 nucleotide sequence: TGTGCCAGCAGTGAATTTTCGGGGCTAAACACTGAAGCTTTCTTT.

At least ten counts were recorded for this clonotype. This chain links TRBV7-9 with TRBJ2-5, with TRBD1 as a possible D gene (6 bases). The CDR3 has 15 amino acids. V was trimmed by 5 bases and J by 5 bases, leaving 18 bases between them. The V gene's germline CDR1 is SEHNR and CDR2 FQNEAQ (reference sequence). The CDR3 is CASSQGPPPSETQYF. The DNA of the CDR3 is TGTGCCAGCAGCCAGGGGCCCCCTCCTTCGGAGACCCAGTACTTC.

This chain joins TRBV6-2 or TRBV6-3 and TRBJ1-5; 8 bases are shared with TRBD1. The germline V gene encodes CDR1 MNHEY and CDR2 SVGEGT. V shed 7 bases and J 7 bases; nucleotides not matched to a gene: 9. The CDR3 loop spans 14 amino acids. The CDR3, as DNA: TGTGCCAGCACTCGGCAGGGGGCTACGCAGCCCCAGCATTTT. This gives the protein CASTRQGATQPQHF.

In its sample, this clonotype was seen many times. This chain uses TRBV6-5 with TRBJ1-1; no reliable D call. Germline loops: CDR1 MNHEY, CDR2 SVGAGI. V lost 2 bases and J lost 2, with 6 bases in between. There are 13 residues in the CDR3. The CDR3, as DNA: TGTGCCAGCAGTTACGGTATAAACACTGAAGCTTTCTTT. Translated: CASSYGINTEAFF.

This clonotype was observed at least ten times. The chain uses TRBV6-5 and TRBJ2-2, with D possibly being TRBD2 (6 bases). The germline gives CDR1 MNHEY, CDR2 SVGAGI. V shed 6 bases and J shed 6 bases, with 14 bases lying between them. This CDR3 spans 14 amino acids. CDR3 DNA sequence: TGTGCCAGCAGAACCGGGACTCGGGCCGGGGAGCTGTTTTTT. This codes for CASRTGTRAGELFF.

The table lists this clonotype with many counts. V gene TRBV27 combines with J gene TRBJ2-7, with D possibly being TRBD1 or TRBD2 (6 bases each). The germline V gene encodes CDR1 MNHEY and CDR2 SMNVEV (reference sequence). This CDR3 has 13 residues. Between the trimmed V and J ends, which lost 0 bases and 6 bases, there was a span of 9 bases. CDR3 nucleotide sequence: TGTGCCAGCAGTTTATCATGGGGGGCCGAGCAGTACTTC. Protein: CASSLSWGAEQYF.

This clonotype was observed many times. This sequence joins TRBV15 and TRBJ1-2; no definite D call. The CDR3 contains 15 residues. V lost 0 bases and J 4 bases, leaving 12 bases between the germline ends. Germline V gene lookup returns CDR1 LNHNV and CDR2 YYDKDF (reference sequence). The CDR3, as DNA: TGTGCCACCAGCAGAGATCTTCGCAGAGGCTATGGCTACACCTTC. Encoded protein: CATSRDLRRGYGYTF.

At least ten counts were recorded for this clonotype. CDR3 sequence (DNA): TGTGCCAGCAGAACTTCCGGGACGCCCGGGCAGTACTTC. Translated, it gives CASRTSGTPGQYF. The V gene is TRBV12-3 or TRBV12-4, the J gene TRBJ2-7, with D perhaps TRBD1 or TRBD2 (5 bases each). Trimming stripped 6 bases from V and 9 bases from J, with 18 bases between. This CDR3 has 13 amino acids.

This clonotype showed up many times. The gene calls are TRBV5-5 and TRBJ2-5; either TRBD1 or TRBD2 may supply D (7 bases each). V gave up 6 bases and J gave up 3 bases, with 21 bases separating them. The V gene's germline CDR1 is SGHKS and CDR2 YYEKEE (reference sequence). The CDR3 loop spans 16 amino acids. The CDR3 bases are TGTGCCAGCACCTTTGGGGGGGGACAGCAAAAAGAGACCCAGTACTTC. This codes for CASTFGGGQQKETQYF.

This clonotype was detected many times. This chain joins TRBV29-1 and TRBJ2-7; the D gene is possibly TRBD2 (5 bases). The germline gives CDR1 SQVTM, CDR2 ANQGSEA. CDR3 size: 13 residues. Trimming took 2 bases from V and 3 from J, leaving 11 bases between them. The CDR3 reads CSVETGIGYEQYF. The DNA for the CDR3 is TGCAGCGTTGAAACCGGGATCGGCTACGAGCAGTACTTC.

The chain recombines TRBV11-1 with TRBJ2-1; TRBD2 is a possible D gene (5 bases). Germline CDR1 reads SGHAT; CDR2 reads FQDESV (reference sequence). This CDR3 has 18 amino acids. The V end was cut by 1 base, the J end by 6 bases, with 22 bases between. Here the CDR3 reads CASSLVPAAVIFCNEQFF. The CDR3 bases are TGTGCCAGCAGCTTAGTGCCCGCAGCGGTAATATTCTGCAATGAGCAGTTCTTC.

This clonotype was seen repeatedly, ten times or more. The CDR3 region is CSARRDHQPQHF. The CDR3 coding sequence is TGCAGTGCTAGACGCGATCATCAGCCCCAGCATTTT. V is TRBV20-1 and J is TRBJ1-5; no reliable D call. The germline V and J ends were trimmed by 2 bases and 5 bases, with 7 bases remaining between them. CDR1 is DFQATT, CDR2 SNEGSKA, per germline (reference sequence). This CDR3 region has 12 residues.

The table lists this clonotype with many counts. The chain is built from TRBV19 and TRBJ2-2; D uncertain. The CDR3 consists of 14 residues. Trimming removed 6 bases from V and 2 bases from J, with 10 bases in between. Germline loops: CDR1 LNHDA, CDR2 SQIVND (reference sequence). Written as DNA, the CDR3 is TGTGCCAGTAGAGAAGTAGACAACACCGGGGAGCTGTTTTTT. It translates to CASREVDNTGELFF.

This clonotype was counted many times. DNA for the CDR3: TGTGCCAGCAGTTACTCGGGTACGGAAAAAGCTTTCTTT. Its protein product is CASSYSGTEKAFF. The chain combines TRBV6-5 with TRBJ1-1; unclear D gene. The CDR3 is 13 residues long. V gave up 0 bases and J gave up 9 bases, with 11 bases separating them. The germline V gene has CDR1 MNHEY and CDR2 SVGAGI.